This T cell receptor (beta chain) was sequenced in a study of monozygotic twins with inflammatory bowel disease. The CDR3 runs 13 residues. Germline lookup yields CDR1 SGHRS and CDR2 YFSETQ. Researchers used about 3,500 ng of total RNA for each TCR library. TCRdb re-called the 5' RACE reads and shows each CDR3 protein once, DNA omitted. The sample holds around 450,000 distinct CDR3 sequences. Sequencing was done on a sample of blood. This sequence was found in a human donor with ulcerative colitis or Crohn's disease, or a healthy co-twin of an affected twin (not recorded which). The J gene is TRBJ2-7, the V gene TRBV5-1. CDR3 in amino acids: CASSLELSDEQYF.